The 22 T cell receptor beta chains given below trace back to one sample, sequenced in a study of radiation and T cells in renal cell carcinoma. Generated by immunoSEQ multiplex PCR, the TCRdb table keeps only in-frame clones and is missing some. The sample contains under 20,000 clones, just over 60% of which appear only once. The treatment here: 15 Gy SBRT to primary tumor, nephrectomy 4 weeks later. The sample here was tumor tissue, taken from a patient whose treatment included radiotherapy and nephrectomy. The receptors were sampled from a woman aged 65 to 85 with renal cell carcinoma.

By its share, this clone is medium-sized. The CDR3 sequence is CASSQDGALKGVPYGYTF. DNA of the CDR3: TGCGCCAGCAGCCAAGATGGGGCGTTGAAGGGGGTCCCCTATGGCTACACCTTC. The rearrangement links TRBV4-1 to TRBJ1-2; TRBD1 might be the D (6 bases). The V gene's germline CDR1 is MGHRA and CDR2 YSYEKL. This CDR3 has 18 amino acids. Trimming cost V 0 bases and J 4 bases, with 21 bases left between them.

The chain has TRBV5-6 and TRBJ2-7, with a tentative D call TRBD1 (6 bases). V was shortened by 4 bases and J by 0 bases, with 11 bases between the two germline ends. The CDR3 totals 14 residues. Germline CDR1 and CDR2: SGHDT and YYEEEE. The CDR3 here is CASSRQVSSYEQYF. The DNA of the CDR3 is TGTGCCAGCAGCCGACAGGTGAGCTCCTACGAGCAGTACTTC.

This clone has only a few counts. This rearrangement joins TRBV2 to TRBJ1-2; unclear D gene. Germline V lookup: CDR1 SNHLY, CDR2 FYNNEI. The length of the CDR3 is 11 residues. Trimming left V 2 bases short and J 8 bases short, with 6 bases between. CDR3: CASSEWNGYTF. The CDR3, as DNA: TGTGCCAGCAGTGAATGGAACGGCTACACCTTC.

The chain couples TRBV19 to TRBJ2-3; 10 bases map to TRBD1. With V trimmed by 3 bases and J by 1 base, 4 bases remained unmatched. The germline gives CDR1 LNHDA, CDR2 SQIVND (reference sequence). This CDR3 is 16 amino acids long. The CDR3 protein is CASSIGTGEGTDTQYF. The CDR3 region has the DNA TGTGCCAGTAGTATCGGGACAGGGGAGGGCACAGATACGCAGTATTTT.

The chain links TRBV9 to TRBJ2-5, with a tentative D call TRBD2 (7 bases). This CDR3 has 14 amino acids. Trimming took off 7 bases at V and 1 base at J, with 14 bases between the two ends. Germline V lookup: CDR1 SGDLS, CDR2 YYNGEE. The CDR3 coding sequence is TGTGCCAGCTCCCAAGGGGGGGCCCAAGAGACCCAGTACTTC. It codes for CASSQGGAQETQYF.

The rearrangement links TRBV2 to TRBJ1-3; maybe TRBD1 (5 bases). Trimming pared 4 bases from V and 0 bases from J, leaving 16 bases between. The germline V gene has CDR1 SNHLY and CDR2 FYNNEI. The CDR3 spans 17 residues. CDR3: CASSAPGGAHSGNTIYF. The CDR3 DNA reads TGTGCCAGCAGTGCCCCCGGTGGGGCTCACTCTGGAAACACCATATATTTT.

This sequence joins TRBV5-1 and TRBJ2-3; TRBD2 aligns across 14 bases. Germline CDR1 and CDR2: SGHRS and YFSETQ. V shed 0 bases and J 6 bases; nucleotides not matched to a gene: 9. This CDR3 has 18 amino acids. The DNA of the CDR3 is TGCGCCAGCAGCTTGGTAGTGCCCGGACTAGCGGGGGGCGATACGCAGTATTTT. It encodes CASSLVVPGLAGGDTQYF. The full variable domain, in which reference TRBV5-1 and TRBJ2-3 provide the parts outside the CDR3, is KAGVTQTPRYLIKTRGQQVTLSCSPISGHRSVSWYQQTPGQGLQFLFEYFSETQRNKGNFPGRFSGRQFSNSRSEMNVSTLELGDSALYLCASSLVVPGLAGGDTQYFGPGTRLTVL.

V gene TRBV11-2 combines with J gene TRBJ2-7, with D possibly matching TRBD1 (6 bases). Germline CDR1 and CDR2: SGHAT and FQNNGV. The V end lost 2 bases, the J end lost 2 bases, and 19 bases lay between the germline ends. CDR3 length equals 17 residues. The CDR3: CASSLRADRPGPYEQYF. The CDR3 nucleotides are TGTGCCAGCAGCTTAAGAGCCGACAGGCCGGGACCCTACGAGCAGTACTTC.

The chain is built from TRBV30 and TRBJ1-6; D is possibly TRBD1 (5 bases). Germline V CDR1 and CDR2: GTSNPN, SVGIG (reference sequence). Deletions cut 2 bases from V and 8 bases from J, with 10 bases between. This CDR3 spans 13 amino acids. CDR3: CAWSLGEDSPLHF. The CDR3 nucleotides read TGTGCCTGGAGTTTAGGGGAGGATTCACCCCTCCACTTT.

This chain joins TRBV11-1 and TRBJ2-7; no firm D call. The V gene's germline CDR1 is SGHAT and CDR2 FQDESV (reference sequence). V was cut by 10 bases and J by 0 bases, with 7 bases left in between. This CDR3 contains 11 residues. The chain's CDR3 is CAISSSYEQYF. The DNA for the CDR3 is TGTGCCATCTCTAGCTCCTACGAGCAGTACTTC.

The chain's CDR3 is CASSFASGGVPYNEQFF. CDR3 sequence (DNA): TGTGCCAGCAGCTTTGCTAGCGGGGGGGTACCCTACAATGAGCAGTTCTTC. This chain links TRBV7-6 with TRBJ2-1; 12 positions match TRBD2. Germline V gene lookup returns CDR1 SGHVS and CDR2 FNYEAQ. The length of the CDR3 is 17 residues. Unmatched junction bases numbered 5, after V lost 3 bases and J lost 2 bases.

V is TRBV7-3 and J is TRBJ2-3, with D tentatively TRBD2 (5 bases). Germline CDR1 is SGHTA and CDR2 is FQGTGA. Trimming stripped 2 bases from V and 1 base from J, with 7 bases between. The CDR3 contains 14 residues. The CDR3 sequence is CASSLLGGTDTQYF. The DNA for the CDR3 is TGTGCCAGCAGCTTACTCGGGGGCACAGATACGCAGTATTTT.

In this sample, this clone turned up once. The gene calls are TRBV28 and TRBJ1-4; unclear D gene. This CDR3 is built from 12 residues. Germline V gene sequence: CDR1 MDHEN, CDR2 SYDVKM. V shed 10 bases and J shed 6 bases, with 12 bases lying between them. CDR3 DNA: TGTGCCACGGGCGTTAGGGATGAAAAACTGTTTTTT. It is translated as CATGVRDEKLFF.

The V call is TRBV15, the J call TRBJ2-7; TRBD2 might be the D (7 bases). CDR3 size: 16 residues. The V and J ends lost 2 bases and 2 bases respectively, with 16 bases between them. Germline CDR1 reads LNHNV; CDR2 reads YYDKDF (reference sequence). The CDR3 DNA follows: TGTGCCACCAGCAGACTCTTGGGGGGGGCCGCCTACGAGCAGTACTTC. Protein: CATSRLLGGAAYEQYF.

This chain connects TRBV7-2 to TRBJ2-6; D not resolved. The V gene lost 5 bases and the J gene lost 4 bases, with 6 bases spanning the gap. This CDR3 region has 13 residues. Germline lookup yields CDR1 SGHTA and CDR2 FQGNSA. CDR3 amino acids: CASSLPGANVLTF. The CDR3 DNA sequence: TGTGCCAGCAGCCTCCCAGGGGCCAACGTCCTGACTTTC.

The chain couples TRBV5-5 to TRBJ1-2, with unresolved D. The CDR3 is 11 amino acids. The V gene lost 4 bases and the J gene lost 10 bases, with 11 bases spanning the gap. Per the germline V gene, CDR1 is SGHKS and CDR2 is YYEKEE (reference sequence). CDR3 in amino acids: CASSLLAAYTF. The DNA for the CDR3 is TGTGCCAGCAGCCTTCTGGCCGCCTACACCTTC.

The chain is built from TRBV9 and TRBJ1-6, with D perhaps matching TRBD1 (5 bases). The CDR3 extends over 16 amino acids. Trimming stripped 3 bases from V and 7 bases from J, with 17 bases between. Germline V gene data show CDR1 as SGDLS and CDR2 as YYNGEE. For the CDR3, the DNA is TGTGCCAGCAGCGCCCAGACGGGGCGGGAGAATTCACCCCTCCACTTT. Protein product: CASSAQTGRENSPLHF.

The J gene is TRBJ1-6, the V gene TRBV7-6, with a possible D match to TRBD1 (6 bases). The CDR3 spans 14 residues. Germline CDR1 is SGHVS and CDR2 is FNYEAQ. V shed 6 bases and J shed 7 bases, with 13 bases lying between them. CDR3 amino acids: CASRKGHDNSPLHF. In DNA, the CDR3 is TGTGCCAGCAGGAAGGGACACGACAATTCACCCCTCCACTTT.

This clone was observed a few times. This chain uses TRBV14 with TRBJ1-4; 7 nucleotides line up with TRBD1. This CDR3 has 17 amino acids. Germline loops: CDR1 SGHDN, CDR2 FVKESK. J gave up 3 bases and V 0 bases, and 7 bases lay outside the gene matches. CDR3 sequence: CASSQEAGQRANEKLFF. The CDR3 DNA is TGTGCCAGCAGCCAAGAAGCGGGACAGCGCGCTAATGAAAAACTGTTTTTT.

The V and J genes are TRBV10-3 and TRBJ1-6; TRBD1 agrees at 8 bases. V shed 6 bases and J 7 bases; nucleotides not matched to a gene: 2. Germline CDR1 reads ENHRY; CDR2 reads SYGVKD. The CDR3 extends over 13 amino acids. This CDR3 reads CAIRDRDNSPLHF. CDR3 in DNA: TGTGCCATCAGGGACAGGGACAATTCACCCCTCCACTTT.

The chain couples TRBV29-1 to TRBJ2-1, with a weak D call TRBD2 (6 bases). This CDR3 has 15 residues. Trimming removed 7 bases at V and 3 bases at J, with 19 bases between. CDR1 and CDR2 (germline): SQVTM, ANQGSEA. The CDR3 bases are TGCAGCGCCAACCCTCGGGGGATCCTCTACAATGAGCAGTTCTTC. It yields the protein CSANPRGILYNEQFF.

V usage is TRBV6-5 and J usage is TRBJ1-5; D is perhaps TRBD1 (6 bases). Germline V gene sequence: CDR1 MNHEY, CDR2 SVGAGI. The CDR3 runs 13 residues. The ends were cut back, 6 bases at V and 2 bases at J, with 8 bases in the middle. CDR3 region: CASRSGGNQPQHF. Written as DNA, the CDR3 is TGTGCCAGCAGATCAGGGGGCAATCAGCCCCAGCATTTT.